This TCR beta chain stems from a study of blood T cells in healthy people across ages. About the study: The template switching approach captured approximately one barcoded beta molecule for every two T cells.

For the second PCR, which ran for about 7 to 11 cycles, a sample-barcoded 5' primer and a J-beta primer mix were used. TCRdb re-called the 5' RACE reads with MiXCR, one entry per CDR3 protein. The table has 1.5 million to 2 million distinct CDR3 sequences, 35% to 50% seen once; the top ten hold about 21%. Germline V gives CDR1 SQVTM, CDR2 ANQGSEA. V gave up 0 bases and J gave up 4 bases; unmatched junction bases: 1. The CDR3 is 13 amino acids. Healthy Caucasian individuals from Russia aged roughly 6 to 90 were enrolled as donors. A minimum of 6 micrograms of total RNA was extracted per sample. The rearrangement joins TRBV29-1 to TRBJ1-1, with 8 bases aligning to TRBD1. Material for sequencing was blood. The origin of this receptor is a human donor in good health. Written as DNA, the CDR3 is TGCAGCGTTGAAGAAGGGACAGGCACTGAAGCTTTCTTT. Its translation is CSVEEGTGTEAFF.